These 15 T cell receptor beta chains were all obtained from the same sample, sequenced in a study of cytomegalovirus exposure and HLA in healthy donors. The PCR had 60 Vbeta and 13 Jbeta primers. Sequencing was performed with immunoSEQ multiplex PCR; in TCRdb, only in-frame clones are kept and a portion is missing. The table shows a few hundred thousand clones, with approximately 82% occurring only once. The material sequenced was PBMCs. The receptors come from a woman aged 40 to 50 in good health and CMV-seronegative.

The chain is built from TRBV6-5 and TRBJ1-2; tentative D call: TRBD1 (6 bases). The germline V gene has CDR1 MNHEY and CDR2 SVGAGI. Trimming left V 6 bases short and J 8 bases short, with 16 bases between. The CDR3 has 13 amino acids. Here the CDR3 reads CASSLTGSMGYTF. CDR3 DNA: TGTGCCAGCAGCCTGACAGGAAGTATGGGCTACACCTTC.

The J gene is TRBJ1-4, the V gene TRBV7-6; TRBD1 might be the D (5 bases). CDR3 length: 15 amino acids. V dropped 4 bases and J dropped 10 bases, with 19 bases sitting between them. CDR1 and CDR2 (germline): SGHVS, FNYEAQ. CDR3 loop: CASSSIQAGLVKLFF. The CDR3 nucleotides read TGTGCCAGCAGCTCAATACAGGCTGGGCTGGTAAAACTGTTTTTT.

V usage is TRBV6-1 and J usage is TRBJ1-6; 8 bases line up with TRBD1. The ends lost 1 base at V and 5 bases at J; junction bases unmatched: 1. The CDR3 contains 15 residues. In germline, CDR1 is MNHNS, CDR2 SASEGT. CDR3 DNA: TGTGCCAGCAGTGAAGGGACAGGGCATAATTCACCCCTCCACTTT. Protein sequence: CASSEGTGHNSPLHF.

The CDR3 sequence is CASSLGTGRGDTQYF. CDR3 coding DNA: TGTGCCAGCAGCTTAGGGACAGGGAGGGGAGATACGCAGTATTTT. The chain couples TRBV7-2 to TRBJ2-3; possibly TRBD1 for D (8 bases). The germline gives CDR1 SGHTA, CDR2 FQGNSA. V lost 1 base to trimming and J lost 5 bases, with 13 bases between them. CDR3 length: 15 amino acids.

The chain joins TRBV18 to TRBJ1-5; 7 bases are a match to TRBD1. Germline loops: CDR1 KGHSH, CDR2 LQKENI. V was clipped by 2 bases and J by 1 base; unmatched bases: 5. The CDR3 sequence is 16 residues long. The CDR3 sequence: CASSPSIRGSNQPQHF. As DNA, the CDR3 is TGTGCCAGCTCACCATCTATCAGGGGGAGCAATCAGCCCCAGCATTTT.

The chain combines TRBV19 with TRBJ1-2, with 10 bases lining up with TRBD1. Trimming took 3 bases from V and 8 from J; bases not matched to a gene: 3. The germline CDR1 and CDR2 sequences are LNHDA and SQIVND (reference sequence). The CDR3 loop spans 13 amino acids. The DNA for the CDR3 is TGTGCCAGTAGTATGAGACAGGGGGCCGGCTACACCTTC. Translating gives CASSMRQGAGYTF.

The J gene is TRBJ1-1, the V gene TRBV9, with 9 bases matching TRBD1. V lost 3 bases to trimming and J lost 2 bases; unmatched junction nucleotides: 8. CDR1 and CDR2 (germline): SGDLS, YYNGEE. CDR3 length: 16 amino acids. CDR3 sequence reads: CASSAPGQGGNTEAFF. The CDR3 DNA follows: TGTGCCAGCAGCGCGCCGGGACAGGGTGGAAACACTGAAGCTTTCTTT. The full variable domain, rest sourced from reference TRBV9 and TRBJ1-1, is DSGVTQTPKHLITATGQRVTLRCSPRSGDLSVYWYQQSLDQGLQFLIQYYNGEERAKGNILERFSAQQFPDLHSELNLSSLELGDSALYFCASSAPGQGGNTEAFFGQGTRLTVV.

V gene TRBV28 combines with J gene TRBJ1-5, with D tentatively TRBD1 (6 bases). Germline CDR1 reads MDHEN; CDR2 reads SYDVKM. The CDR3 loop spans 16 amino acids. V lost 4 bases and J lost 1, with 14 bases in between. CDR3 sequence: CASSSLDSWSNQPQHF. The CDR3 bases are TGTGCCAGCAGTTCGCTGGACAGTTGGAGCAATCAGCCCCAGCATTTT. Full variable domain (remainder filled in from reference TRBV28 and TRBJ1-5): DVKVTQSSRYLVKRTGEKVFLECVQDMDHENMFWYRQDPGLGLRLIYFSYDVKMKEKGDIPEGYSVSREKKERFSLILESASTNQTSMYLCASSSLDSWSNQPQHFGDGTRLSIL.

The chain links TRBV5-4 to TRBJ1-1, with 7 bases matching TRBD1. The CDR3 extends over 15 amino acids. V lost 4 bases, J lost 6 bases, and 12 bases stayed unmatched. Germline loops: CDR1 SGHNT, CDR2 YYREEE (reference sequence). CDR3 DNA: TGTGCCAGCAGCCCACCGGGACAGAGGAGGGCTGAAGCTTTCTTT. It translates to CASSPPGQRRAEAFF.

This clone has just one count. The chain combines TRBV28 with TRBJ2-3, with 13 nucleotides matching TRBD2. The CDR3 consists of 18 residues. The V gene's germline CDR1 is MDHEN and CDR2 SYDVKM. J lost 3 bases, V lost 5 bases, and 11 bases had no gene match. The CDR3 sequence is CASSALAGGSGLTDTQYF. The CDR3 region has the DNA TGTGCCAGCAGTGCACTAGCGGGGGGGTCAGGTCTGACAGATACGCAGTATTTT. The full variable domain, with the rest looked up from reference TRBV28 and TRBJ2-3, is DVKVTQSSRYLVKRTGEKVFLECVQDMDHENMFWYRQDPGLGLRLIYFSYDVKMKEKGDIPEGYSVSREKKERFSLILESASTNQTSMYLCASSALAGGSGLTDTQYFGPGTRLTVL.

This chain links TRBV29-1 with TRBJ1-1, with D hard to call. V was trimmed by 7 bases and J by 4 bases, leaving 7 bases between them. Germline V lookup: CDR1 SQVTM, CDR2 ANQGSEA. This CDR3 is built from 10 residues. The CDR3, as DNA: TGCAGCGCCTCGGGCACTGAAGCTTTCTTT. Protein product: CSASGTEAFF.

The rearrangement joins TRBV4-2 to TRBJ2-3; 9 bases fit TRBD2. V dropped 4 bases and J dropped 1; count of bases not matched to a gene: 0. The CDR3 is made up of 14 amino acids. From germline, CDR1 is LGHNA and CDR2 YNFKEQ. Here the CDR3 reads CASSRLAGTDTQYF. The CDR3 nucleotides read TGTGCCAGCAGCCGACTAGCGGGCACAGATACGCAGTATTTT.

The CDR3: CASSLLGLAGGTDTQYF. The DNA of the CDR3 is TGTGCCAGCAGTTTATTGGGACTAGCGGGGGGCACAGATACGCAGTATTTT. V is TRBV27 and J is TRBJ2-3; 14 bases map to TRBD2. CDR3 length equals 17 residues. The V gene's germline CDR1 is MNHEY and CDR2 SMNVEV (reference sequence). Losses at the gene ends were 1 base for V and 1 base for J; bases not matched to a gene: 1.

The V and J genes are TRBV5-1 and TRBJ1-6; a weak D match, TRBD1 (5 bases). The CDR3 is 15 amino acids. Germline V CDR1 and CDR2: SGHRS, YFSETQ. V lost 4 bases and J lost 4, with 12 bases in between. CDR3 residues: CASSPTGLYNSPLHF. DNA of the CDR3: TGCGCCAGCAGCCCAACAGGCCTATATAATTCACCCCTCCACTTT.

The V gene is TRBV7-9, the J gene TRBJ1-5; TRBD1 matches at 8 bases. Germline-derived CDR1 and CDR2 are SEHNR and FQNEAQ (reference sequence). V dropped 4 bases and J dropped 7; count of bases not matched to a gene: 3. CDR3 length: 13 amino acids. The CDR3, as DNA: TGTGCCAGCAGCTACACAGGGGGGCAGCCCCAGCATTTT. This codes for CASSYTGGQPQHF.